This T cell receptor beta chain came from a study of blood T cells in healthy people across ages. This CDR3 is built from 14 residues. The germline gives CDR1 MNHEY, CDR2 SVGEGT. V lost 0 bases and J lost 5, with 9 bases in between. Combining a sample-barcoded 5' primer with a J-beta primer mix, a second PCR ran for roughly 7 to 12 cycles. The template-switch adaptor was a 5' adaptor with 12 random nucleotides. It tagged each cDNA molecule. TCRdb itself ran the 5' RACE reads through MiXCR, one entry per CDR3 protein. The sample lists about 1.5 million distinct CDR3 sequences; roughly 43% were seen once. This clonotype was observed a few times. Collection of ten milliliters of peripheral blood was performed for each donor.

The chain links TRBV6-2 or TRBV6-3 to TRBJ2-3; D unresolved. Sample: blood. This TCR was recovered from a woman aged 18-30 years in good health. CDR3 sequence (DNA): TGTGCCAGCAGTTACTCAGAGGCGGTAGATACGCAGTATTTT. It encodes CASSYSEAVDTQYF.